These 26 T cell receptor beta chains share one sample of origin, sequenced in a study of T cell repertoires in cytomegalovirus infection. Antigens of these TCRs are unknown. MiXCR, applied by TCRdb to the reads, yields one record per CDR3 protein. In the table there are over 45,000 distinct CDR3 sequences, under 25% of which are singletons. The specimen was CD8+ T cells from cultured PBMCs, collected from culture after CMV antigen stimulation. These receptors all stem from a human donor in good health (CMV status not recorded). Some clones in this sample may be carry-over from other donors' samples.

This clonotype appeared a few times. The V and J genes are TRBV5-1 and TRBJ2-7; the D gene is possibly TRBD1 (5 bases). The CDR3 contains 11 residues. V gave up 6 bases and J gave up 6 bases, with 10 bases separating them. CDR1 SGHRS and CDR2 YFSETQ come from the germline V gene. CDR3 amino acids: CASISGSEQYF. The CDR3, as DNA: TGCGCCAGCATTTCAGGGTCCGAGCAGTACTTC.

V is TRBV2 and J is TRBJ2-1; D gene ambiguous. CDR3 length: 12 residues. Trimming shortened V by 3 bases and J by 3 bases, and 3 bases separated the two germline ends. The V gene's germline CDR1 is SNHLY and CDR2 FYNNEI. The DNA for the CDR3 is TGTGCCAGCAGTGACAGCTACAATGAGCAGTTCTTC. Amino acids: CASSDSYNEQFF.

This clonotype was picked up many times. V is TRBV7-8 and J is TRBJ1-2; 7 bases fit TRBD1. The CDR3 sequence is 15 residues long. CDR1 is SGHVS and CDR2 is FQNEAQ in the germline V gene. V lost 5 bases and J lost 4; bases outside the gene matches: 10. The CDR3 DNA reads TGTGCCAGCAGCCCATACAGGGGTGGAGGCTATGGCTACACCTTC. Protein product: CASSPYRGGGYGYTF.

The chain uses TRBV12-3 or TRBV12-4 and TRBJ1-2; TRBD1 agrees at 9 bases. The CDR3 contains 16 residues. Trimming took 5 bases from V and 2 from J; bases not matched to a gene: 9. For the CDR3, the DNA is TGTGCCAGCAGTCCACCCCTCGGGACAGGGAACTATGGCTACACCTTC. It translates to CASSPPLGTGNYGYTF.

This clonotype was observed a handful of times. This sequence joins TRBV19 and TRBJ2-7; TRBD2 matches 11 bases. V was clipped by 6 bases and J by 2 bases; unmatched bases: 0. Germline loops: CDR1 LNHDA, CDR2 SQIVND (reference sequence). This CDR3 has 13 residues. CDR3 nucleotides: TGTGCCAGTAGGACTAGCGGGACCTACGAGCAGTACTTC. Translating gives CASRTSGTYEQYF. Full variable domain (remainder filled in from reference TRBV19 and TRBJ2-7): DGGITQSPKYLFRKEGQNVTLSCEQNLNHDAMYWYRQDPGQGLRLIYYSQIVNDFQKGDIAEGYSVSREKKESFPLTVTSAQKNPTAFYLCASRTSGTYEQYFGPGTRLTVT.

This clonotype was seen a few times. The chain employs TRBV11-1 and TRBJ2-7, with a tentative D call TRBD2 (5 bases). Germline lookup yields CDR1 SGHAT and CDR2 FQDESV (reference sequence). Trimming removed 1 base from V and 1 base from J, with 23 bases in between. The CDR3 totals 19 residues. CDR3 bases: TGTGCCAGCAGCTTAGGGCAAGCGTCCCAGCTTCGGAGGTCCTACGAGCAGTACTTC. This gives the protein CASSLGQASQLRRSYEQYF.

V is TRBV12-3 or TRBV12-4 and J is TRBJ2-7; possibly TRBD1 for D (6 bases). The CDR3 loop spans 15 amino acids. V lost 5 bases to trimming and J lost 5 bases, with 19 bases between them. CDR3: CASSPFGDIDDEQYF. CDR3 nucleotides: TGTGCCAGCAGTCCATTTGGGGACATAGACGACGAGCAGTACTTC.

This clonotype was observed once. The chain couples TRBV6-2 or TRBV6-3 to TRBJ2-7; D is possibly TRBD1 (5 bases). V lost 0 bases, J lost 4 bases, and 16 bases lay in between. CDR1 is MNHEY, CDR2 SVGEGT, per germline. The CDR3 consists of 16 residues. The CDR3 DNA is TGTGCCAGCAGTTACTCGAAAGGGGATGGGTCGTACGAGCAGTACTTC. It yields the protein CASSYSKGDGSYEQYF.

V and J are TRBV6-4 and TRBJ2-1; 7 nucleotides align to TRBD2. This CDR3 region has 14 residues. Trimming took 3 bases from V and 9 from J; bases not matched to a gene: 8. The germline CDR1 and CDR2 sequences are MRHNA and SNTAGT. CDR3 region: CASSELAGVVEQFF. Here the CDR3 DNA reads TGTGCCAGCAGTGAGTTGGCGGGAGTAGTTGAGCAGTTCTTC.

This chain uses TRBV7-2 with TRBJ1-5; D remains unclear. CDR1 is SGHTA, CDR2 FQGNSA, per germline. V was cut by 4 bases and J by 6 bases, with 13 bases left in between. The CDR3 runs 14 residues. The CDR3 DNA is TGTGCCAGCAGCTCCGTCCTGGGGTCTCAGCCCCAGCATTTT. Its protein product is CASSSVLGSQPQHF. Variable domain in full (rest from reference TRBV7-2 and TRBJ1-5): GAGVSQSPSNKVTEKGKDVELRCDPISGHTALYWYRQSLGQGLEFLIYFQGNSAPDKSGLPSDRFSAERTGGSVSTLTIQRTQQEDSAVYLCASSSVLGSQPQHFGDGTRLSIL.

This clonotype was seen ten or more times. V is TRBV7-2 and J is TRBJ2-1, with D hard to call. CDR1 SGHTA and CDR2 FQGNSA come from the germline V gene. Trimming removed 1 base from V and 9 bases from J, with 7 bases in between. This CDR3 has 12 amino acids. This CDR3 is CASSLVYSEQFF. The CDR3 DNA reads TGTGCCAGCAGCTTAGTATATAGTGAGCAGTTCTTC.

The chain is built from TRBV5-6 and TRBJ1-5; 7 bases line up with TRBD1. CDR1 is SGHDT and CDR2 is YYEEEE in the germline V gene. The CDR3 sequence is 13 residues long. After removal of 4 bases from V and 6 bases from J, the junction contained 4 bases not matched to a gene. CDR3 DNA sequence: TGTGCCAGCAGCCCGGGACAGACTCAGCCCCAGCATTTT. It translates to CASSPGQTQPQHF.

The chain employs TRBV7-6 and TRBJ1-1; D is undetermined. The V end lost 0 bases, the J end lost 0 bases, and 5 bases lay between the germline ends. This CDR3 comprises 14 residues. The germline V gene encodes CDR1 SGHVS and CDR2 FNYEAQ. CDR3: CASSLADMNTEAFF. The DNA of the CDR3 is TGTGCCAGCAGCTTAGCTGATATGAACACTGAAGCTTTCTTT.

The rearrangement uses TRBV7-2 and TRBJ1-1; no definite D call. V was clipped by 5 bases and J by 2 bases, with 9 bases between them. This CDR3 is built from 13 residues. Germline assignment: CDR1 SGHTA and CDR2 FQGNSA. CDR3 nucleotide sequence: TGTGCCAGCAGCACCGTCCTAAACACTGAAGCTTTCTTT. Translating it yields CASSTVLNTEAFF.

A few counts support this clonotype. The chain links TRBV4-2 to TRBJ2-1; TRBD2 might be the D (6 bases). Germline CDR1 and CDR2: LGHNA and YNFKEQ. The ends were cut back, 0 bases at V and 1 base at J, with 13 bases in the middle. This CDR3 comprises 17 residues. The CDR3 protein is CASSQDKAAGSYNEQFF. DNA of the CDR3: TGTGCCAGCAGCCAAGATAAAGCTGCGGGATCCTACAATGAGCAGTTCTTC.

This clonotype occurred a few times. The chain links TRBV6-6 to TRBJ2-7, with unresolved D. The CDR3 covers 13 residues. Looked up from germline, CDR1 is MNHNY and CDR2 is SVGAGI (reference sequence). Trimming stripped 0 bases from V and 6 bases from J, with 9 bases between. CDR3 in amino acids: CASSYSPPGEQYF. CDR3 DNA sequence: TGTGCCAGCAGTTACTCCCCACCGGGCGAGCAGTACTTC.

J is TRBJ1-6 and V is TRBV9; D gene uncertain. Germline V gene sequence: CDR1 SGDLS, CDR2 YYNGEE. This CDR3 is built from 15 residues. V lost 0 bases to trimming and J lost 9 bases, with 13 bases between them. For the CDR3, the DNA is TGTGCCAGCAGCGTAGATTCCGGTGGAGGTTCACCCCTCCACTTT. It yields the protein CASSVDSGGGSPLHF.

The chain has TRBV7-3 and TRBJ2-1, with 11 bases identical to TRBD2. V trimming: 1 base; J trimming: 7 bases; junction bases outside the gene matches: 9. Germline-derived CDR1 and CDR2 are SGHTA and FQGTGA. The CDR3 totals 17 residues. The CDR3 reads CASSLNGLAGGGNEQFF. CDR3 nucleotides: TGTGCCAGCAGCTTAAATGGTCTAGCGGGAGGTGGGAATGAGCAGTTCTTC. The full variable domain, completed using reference TRBV7-3 and TRBJ2-1, is GAGVSQTPSNKVTEKGKYVELRCDPISGHTALYWYRQSLGQGPEFLIYFQGTGAADDSGLPNDRFFAVRPEGSVSTLKIQRTERGDSAVYLCASSLNGLAGGGNEQFFGPGTRLTVL.

This clonotype was picked up a small number of times. The J gene is TRBJ2-3, the V gene TRBV12-3 or TRBV12-4; 8 positions agree with TRBD2. V lost 3 bases to trimming and J lost 2 bases; unmatched junction nucleotides: 13. The CDR3 consists of 18 residues. The CDR3 reads CASSFALGRGAYTDTQYF. DNA for the CDR3: TGTGCCAGCAGTTTTGCCCTTGGGCGGGGGGCCTACACAGATACGCAGTATTTT.

V and J are TRBV6-2 or TRBV6-3 and TRBJ1-2; D is ambiguous. Per the germline V gene, CDR1 is MNHEY and CDR2 is SVGEGT. Trimming removed 6 bases at V and 7 bases at J, with 15 bases between. This CDR3 is built from 13 residues. Written as DNA, the CDR3 is TGTGCCAGCAGCTCCTCATCCAACCGTGGCTACACCTTC. Protein sequence: CASSSSSNRGYTF.

This rearrangement joins TRBV29-1 to TRBJ2-1; perhaps D is TRBD1 or TRBD2 (5 bases each). The V gene's germline CDR1 is SQVTM and CDR2 ANQGSEA. This CDR3 region has 15 residues. V lost 4 bases and J lost 1, with 14 bases in between. The CDR3 DNA reads as TGCAGCGTTGCCCGCCGGGACGGGTCCTACAATGAGCAGTTCTTC. It encodes CSVARRDGSYNEQFF.

The V call is TRBV19, the J call TRBJ1-1; D ambiguous. Trimming took off 9 bases at V and 1 base at J, with 15 bases between the two ends. Germline V gene sequence: CDR1 LNHDA, CDR2 SQIVND (reference sequence). CDR3 length: 14 residues. Written as DNA, the CDR3 is TGTGCCAGCTCCGAGTGGCAGCGGAACACTGAAGCTTTCTTT. It is translated as CASSEWQRNTEAFF.

This clonotype has just a few counts. J is TRBJ2-1 and V is TRBV7-9; D perhaps matches TRBD1 (6 bases). Trimming pared 6 bases from V and 2 bases from J, leaving 14 bases between. The germline CDR1 and CDR2 sequences are SEHNR and FQNEAQ (reference sequence). The CDR3 sequence is 15 residues long. In DNA form, the CDR3 reads TGTGCCAGCAGTGACAACAGGGCTACCTACAATGAGCAGTTCTTC. Residues: CASSDNRATYNEQFF.

The chain uses TRBV7-6 and TRBJ2-3, with D possibly TRBD2 on 5 matching bases. Trimming left V 1 base short and J 4 bases short, with 15 bases between. The CDR3 has 16 amino acids. Germline V lookup: CDR1 SGHVS, CDR2 FNYEAQ. The CDR3 loop reads CASSLGPSSLPDTQYF. CDR3 sequence (DNA): TGTGCCAGCAGCTTAGGTCCATCTAGCCTACCAGATACGCAGTATTTT. The whole variable domain, remainder taken from reference TRBV7-6 and TRBJ2-3, is GAGVSQSPRYKVTKRGQDVALRCDPISGHVSLYWYRQALGQGPEFLTYFNYEAQQDKSGLPNDRFSAERPEGSISTLTIQRTEQRDSAMYRCASSLGPSSLPDTQYFGPGTRLTVL.

This clonotype was detected a few times. The chain links TRBV27 to TRBJ2-1, with D possibly being TRBD2 (5 bases). The CDR3 has 13 amino acids. The germline CDR1 and CDR2 sequences are MNHEY and SMNVEV (reference sequence). The V end was cut by 6 bases, the J end by 6 bases, with 12 bases between. The CDR3 region is CASRDWLTNEQFF. The CDR3 DNA follows: TGTGCCAGCAGGGACTGGCTAACCAATGAGCAGTTCTTC.

This rearrangement joins TRBV13 to TRBJ1-2; no clear D gene. Germline CDR1 is PRHDT and CDR2 is FYEKMQ (reference sequence). V was cut by 1 base and J by 0 bases, with 9 bases left in between. The CDR3 consists of 15 residues. CDR3 region: CASSLDQDANYGYTF. CDR3 DNA: TGTGCCAGCAGCTTAGACCAGGACGCTAACTATGGCTACACCTTC. Using reference TRBV13 and TRBJ1-2 for the parts outside the CDR3, the full variable domain is AAGVIQSPRHLIKEKRETATLKCYPIPRHDTVYWYQQGPGQDPQFLISFYEKMQSDKGSIPDRFSAQQFSDYHSELNMSSLELGDSALYFCASSLDQDANYGYTFGSGTRLTVV.